This entry concerns a single TCR beta chain. The CDR3 covers 16 residues. CDR1 and CDR2 from the germline V gene are MRHNA and SNTAGT. The V gene lost 4 bases and the J gene lost 0 bases, with 15 bases spanning the gap. The sample comes from a study of T cell responses to AZD1222 COVID-19 vaccine. Profiled with immunoSEQ multiplex PCR; TCRdb holds only in-frame clones, not every one. This table has roughly 200,000 clones, roughly 88% appearing once. The source was peripheral blood, collected on day 0 of AZD1222 vaccination. This chain links TRBV6-4 with TRBJ1-2; a possible D gene is TRBD1 (5 bases). This clonotype was sampled from an adult in good health. The CDR3 spells CASSAGTASSNYGYTF. The CDR3, as DNA: TGTGCCAGCAGTGCCGGGACCGCTAGTTCTAACTATGGCTACACCTTC.